The T cell receptor (beta chain) under discussion was sequenced for a study of OX40 agonist ivuxolimab in advanced cancers. Whole-study context: Ivuxolimab, which patients received intravenously every 2 weeks, was dosed at 0.01 to 10 mg/kg.

With regard to this clone: The target antigen is unknown.

This table comes from immunoSEQ multiplex PCR, and its TCRdb copy is limited to in-frame clones, with some not included. Seen here are 10,000 to 15,000 clones, about 87% observed once, and the top ten hold more than 20%. Study-level results: Averaged across samples, CD8+ T cells carried more expanded clones than CD4+ did.

The specimen comprised CD4+ or CD8+ T cells sorted from blood, sampled in a trial of the OX40 agonist ivuxolimab. The sequence was obtained from an adult with an advanced solid tumor such as melanoma, head and neck, liver or kidney cancer.

The CDR3 nucleotides read TGTGCCAGTAGTAAGGGGCCGACAGGGGTATCGACAGATACGCAGTATTTT. Translated, it gives CASSKGPTGVSTDTQYF. This rearrangement joins TRBV19 to TRBJ2-3, with 8 positions matching TRBD1. This CDR3 has 17 residues. V gave up 4 bases and J gave up 3 bases; unmatched junction bases: 12. Per germline, CDR1 LNHDA and CDR2 SQIVND (reference sequence).